This T cell receptor beta chain stems from a study of T cell responses to AZD1222 COVID-19 vaccine (dated by TCRdb to the early 2020s). For the wider study: AZD1222 recipients with second doses at about 4 weeks or about 12 weeks were pooled, because spike-specific TCR depth and breadth did not differ between schedules. A total of 233 trial participants underwent TCR sequencing, of whom about 210 had received two doses of AZD1222 and about 25 had received two doses of the MenACWY control vaccine. Trial participants were enrolled by age into 18-55, 56-69 and 70-plus year subgroups, with roughly 160, 29 and 62 TCR-sequenced participants respectively.

Concerning this clone: What this receptor recognizes is not known. No base qualities exist here, and no much larger clone lies one base off it.

Paper-wide results and their limitations: Vaccine-associated CD4 TCRs spanned the whole spike protein, with dominant responses in regions 160-218 and 743-854. Epitopes outside the regions mutated in the B.1.351 and B.1.1.7 variants were reportedly recognized by nearly half of the unique spike-specific TCRs. No day 14 peak-response samples were available, so repertoires were characterized only after the peak T cell response. Participants were mostly white British and included more females than males, and it was suggested by the authors that clonal diversity may have been underestimated. After two AZD1222 doses, both the breadth and the depth of spike-specific TCRs were significantly higher than at day 0 and than in MenACWY recipients. In the small 56-69-year group, the increase in depth fell short of significance, most likely because of low power. Only five to seven AZD1222 recipients were SARS-CoV-2 seropositive at baseline, limiting conclusions about previously exposed vaccinees.

V loses 2 bases of germline sequence and J loses 2 bases, and the interval between the two ends is 3 bases. The CDR3 runs 12 amino acids, cysteine and phenylalanine included. The kept DNA is CDR3 alone, 36 bases in frame from the first base. The CDR1 and CDR2 encoded by the germline V gene (reference sequence) are LGHDT and YNNKEL. The CDR3 regions of human TCRbeta chains were subjected to immunosequencing. The original methods were these. TCRs in the repertoires were compared against a reference library of SARS-CoV-2-specific TCRs that had been generated with the MIRA antigen-specificity platform. Breadth was defined as the fraction of unique TCRs that were SARS-CoV-2-associated, and depth was defined as the fraction of total T cells that were SARS-CoV-2-associated. Using the MIRA data, each spike-specific TCR was assigned both to the spike region to which the TCR was reactive and to a CD4 or CD8 class. Log10-transformed breadth and depth values were compared by one-way ANOVA with Sidak's multiple comparisons tests. In TCRdb, the immuneACCESS table is reduced to in-frame sequences with V and J assigned. These tables do not hold every clone; where another copy was compared, an unresolved V gene accounts for under half, and the others remain unexplained. V, J and clone size derive from that table, while D and trimming were established from the DNA sequence. For this sample the table gives about 87,000 clones, of which around 90% were detected only once. The ten largest clones add up to approximately 9.1% of the sample.

Per the publication, the time point label means: baseline before first vaccination. Vaccinee samples were obtained from the UK trials COV001 and COV002, which included a single-blind randomized controlled phase 2/3 trial of AZD1222 (ChAdOx1 nCoV-19) in healthy adults. For TCRbeta chain sequencing, PBMC samples were collected from trial participants at day 0 and at day 28 after the second dose. The sequences come from peripheral blood, collected on day 0 of AZD1222 vaccination. The sequence is built from TRBV3-1 (or the pseudogene TRBV3-2) and TRBJ1-2; the D gene cannot be named for sure. This sequence was found in an adult in good health. The DNA sequence reads TGTGCCAGCAGCCAAACGAACTATGGCTACACCTTC. Its protein reads: CASSQTNYGYTF.